These 12 T cell receptor beta chains share one sample of origin, sequenced in a study of blood T cell repertoires in COVID-19. Sequencing was performed with immunoSEQ multiplex PCR; in TCRdb, only in-frame clones are kept and a portion is missing. The data show roughly 46,000 clones, under 85% seen once. The sequenced material came from peripheral blood. The origin of the receptors is a man aged 60 to 69 with acute or convalescent COVID-19.

The chain is built from TRBV6-5 and TRBJ1-2; D is ambiguous. CDR1 and CDR2 from the germline V gene are MNHEY and SVGAGI. V was trimmed by 2 bases and J by 3 bases, leaving 7 bases between them. This CDR3 has 13 residues. Here the CDR3 DNA reads TGTGCCAGCAGTTACGGGCAGCACTATGGCTACACCTTC. Protein: CASSYGQHYGYTF.

This clone has only one observation. Sequence at one end of the junction differs from germline and may be a read error. The gene calls are TRBV30 and TRBJ1-1, with a tentative D call TRBD1 (6 bases). The CDR3 covers 12 residues. Germline-derived CDR1 and CDR2 are GTSNPN and SVGIG (reference sequence). The DNA of the CDR3 is TGTGCCTGGGGTGTTAGGGGGACGCAAGCTTTCTTT. Encoded protein: CAWGVRGTQAFF. The variable domain in full, completed from reference TRBV30 and TRBJ1-1, reads SQTIHQWPATLVQPVGSPLSLECTVEGTSNPNLYWYRQAAGRGLQLLFYSVGIGQISSEVPQNLSASRPQDRQFILSSKKLLLSDSGFYLCAWGVRGTQAFFGQGTRLTVV.

The chain employs TRBV4-2 and TRBJ2-1, with 9 bases aligning to TRBD1. Germline V gene data show CDR1 as LGHNA and CDR2 as YNFKEQ. The CDR3 is 16 residues long. Trimming took 0 bases from V and 6 from J; bases not matched to a gene: 6. Here the CDR3 reads CASSQDPTGGINEQFF. In nucleotides, the CDR3 is TGTGCCAGCAGCCAAGATCCGACAGGGGGAATCAATGAGCAGTTCTTC.

The genes are TRBV30 and TRBJ1-2, with 9 positions matching TRBD1. With V trimmed by 2 bases and J by 2 bases, 6 bases remained unmatched. Germline loops: CDR1 GTSNPN, CDR2 SVGIG (reference sequence). This CDR3 region has 15 residues. DNA of the CDR3: TGTGCCTGGAGTTCCACTGGACAGGGGAACTATGGCTACACCTTC. This sequence encodes CAWSSTGQGNYGYTF.

The V call is TRBV5-4, the J call TRBJ2-1; perhaps TRBD2 as D (5 bases). In germline, CDR1 is SGHNT, CDR2 YYREEE (reference sequence). With 0 bases removed from V and 5 bases from J, the gap between germline ends came to 9 bases. The CDR3 consists of 14 residues. This CDR3 reads CASSLDGLNNEQFF. The CDR3 bases are TGTGCCAGCAGCTTGGATGGACTGAACAATGAGCAGTTCTTC.

This sequence joins TRBV30 and TRBJ1-4, with D unresolved. This CDR3 has 13 amino acids. Germline V CDR1 and CDR2: GTSNPN, SVGIG (reference sequence). The ends were cut back, 2 bases at V and 7 bases at J, with 11 bases in the middle. CDR3: CAWSSGLGEKLFF. Here the CDR3 DNA reads TGTGCCTGGAGTTCGGGGTTGGGTGAAAAACTGTTTTTT.

This chain connects TRBV4-2 to TRBJ1-1; possible D gene TRBD1, 6 bases. The germline V gene encodes CDR1 LGHNA and CDR2 YNFKEQ. The length of the CDR3 is 13 residues. Trimming took 3 bases from V and 7 from J, leaving 12 bases between them. The CDR3 reads CASSQGAASEAFF. The CDR3 nucleotides are TGTGCCAGCAGCCAGGGGGCGGCGAGTGAAGCTTTCTTT.

V usage is TRBV7-9 and J usage is TRBJ1-2; tentatively, D is TRBD1 (5 bases). This CDR3 spans 14 amino acids. V was shortened by 5 bases and J by 0 bases, with 10 bases between the two germline ends. Germline V gene lookup returns CDR1 SEHNR and CDR2 FQNEAQ (reference sequence). CDR3 amino acids: CASSQQASNYGYTF. In DNA, the CDR3 is TGTGCCAGCAGCCAACAGGCTTCTAACTATGGCTACACCTTC. Full variable domain (outside the CDR3, taken from reference TRBV7-9 and TRBJ1-2): DTGVSQNPRHKITKRGQNVTFRCDPISEHNRLYWYRQTLGQGPEFLTYFQNEAQLEKSRLLSDRFSAERPKGSFSTLEIQRTEQGDSAMYLCASSQQASNYGYTFGSGTRLTVV.

Only a few counts were recorded for this clone. V usage is TRBV12-3 or TRBV12-4 and J usage is TRBJ2-5, with 8 nucleotides matching TRBD1. The CDR3 totals 11 residues. The J segment lost 11 bases and the V segment lost 6 bases, leaving 5 bases of the junction unmatched. The CDR3 region has the DNA TGTGCCAGCAGAGACAGGGGTACTCAGTACTTC. This codes for CASRDRGTQYF.

This clone has a single count. The chain links TRBV19 to TRBJ2-3; D unclear. This CDR3 region has 14 residues. V dropped 4 bases and J dropped 0 bases, with 8 bases sitting between them. CDR1 and CDR2 from the germline V gene are LNHDA and SQIVND (reference sequence). The CDR3 DNA sequence: TGTGCCAGTAGTAGAACTTATAGCACAGATACGCAGTATTTT. Its translation is CASSRTYSTDTQYF.

This clone was recorded only once. The chain joins TRBV6-2 or TRBV6-3 to TRBJ1-1; 8 bases match TRBD1. This CDR3 contains 13 residues. Germline V gives CDR1 MNHEY, CDR2 SVGEGT. Unmatched junction bases numbered 2, after V lost 4 bases and J lost 4 bases. CDR3 sequence: CASSWTGSTEAFF. The DNA of the CDR3 is TGTGCCAGCAGTTGGACAGGGAGCACTGAAGCTTTCTTT.

The chain combines TRBV28 with TRBJ2-7; the D gene is possibly TRBD1 (6 bases). V gave up 6 bases and J gave up 3 bases, with 9 bases separating them. Germline-derived CDR1 and CDR2 are MDHEN and SYDVKM. There are 12 residues in the CDR3. CDR3 sequence: CASRKTGYEQYF. In DNA, the CDR3 is TGTGCCAGCAGAAAGACAGGCTACGAGCAGTACTTC. Complete variable domain (other parts from reference TRBV28 and TRBJ2-7): DVKVTQSSRYLVKRTGEKVFLECVQDMDHENMFWYRQDPGLGLRLIYFSYDVKMKEKGDIPEGYSVSREKKERFSLILESASTNQTSMYLCASRKTGYEQYFGPGTRLTVT.